This T cell receptor (beta chain) was profiled in a study of blood T cell repertoires in COVID-19. Study overall: Both acute and convalescent COVID-19 samples were obtained from the United States, Italy and Spain. Nucleic acid was either cDNA or gDNA, and it came from T cells, B-cell-depleted T cells, or PBMCs.

In the authors' workflow: Amplification from reference gene primers served as the basis for estimated nucleated cell counts. Using immunoSEQ multiplex PCR, the repertoire was profiled, and TCRdb retains in-frame clones only, with some absent. V, J and clone size are taken as reported in that table, and D and trimming were inferred from the DNA itself. The sample shows some 270,000 clones, 80% to 90% of them seen only once. In its sample, this clone was seen once. The specimen sequenced was peripheral blood. This TCR was recovered from a woman in her 70s with acute or convalescent COVID-19.

This CDR3 reads CASSHGQGGAFF. The CDR3 nucleotides read TGTGCCAGCAGCCACGGACAGGGAGGAGCTTTCTTT. V is TRBV3-1 (or the pseudogene TRBV3-2) and J is TRBJ1-1; 8 positions match TRBD1. The V gene end was trimmed by 3 bases and the J gene end by 10 bases; junction bases not matched to a gene: 4. This CDR3 contains 12 residues. Germline assignment: CDR1 LGHDT and CDR2 YNNKEL (reference sequence).